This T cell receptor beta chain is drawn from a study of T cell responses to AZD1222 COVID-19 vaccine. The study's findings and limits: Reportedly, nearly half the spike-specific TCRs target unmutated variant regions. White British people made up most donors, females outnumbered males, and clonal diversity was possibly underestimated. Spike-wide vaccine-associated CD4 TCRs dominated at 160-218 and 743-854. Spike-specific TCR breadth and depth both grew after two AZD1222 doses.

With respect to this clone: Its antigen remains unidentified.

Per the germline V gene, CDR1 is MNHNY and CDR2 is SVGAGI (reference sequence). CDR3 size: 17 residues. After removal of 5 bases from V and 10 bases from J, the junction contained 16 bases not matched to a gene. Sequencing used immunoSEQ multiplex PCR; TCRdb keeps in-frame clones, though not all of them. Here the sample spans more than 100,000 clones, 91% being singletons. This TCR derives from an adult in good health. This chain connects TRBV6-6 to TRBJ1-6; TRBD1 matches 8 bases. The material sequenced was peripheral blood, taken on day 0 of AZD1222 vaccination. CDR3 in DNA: TGTGCCAGCAGTCGCATACCCCAGCAGGGGGCGAGGTCACCCCTCCACTTT. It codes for CASSRIPQQGARSPLHF.